The clone carrying this T cell receptor beta chain was found a few times. Its specificity is unknown. Sample-barcoded 5' priming and a J-beta primer mix drove a second PCR of about 6 to 12 cycles. Via MiXCR, TCRdb re-called the 5' RACE reads, giving one row per CDR3 protein. The data contain approximately 800,000 distinct CDR3 sequences, around two thirds of them seen just once; the ten biggest clones take up 28%. Per the germline V gene, CDR1 is SGHRS and CDR2 is YFSETQ. V was trimmed by 3 bases and J by 3 bases, leaving 19 bases between them. CDR3 size: 17 residues. The data were obtained in a study of blood T cells in healthy people across ages. Study observations and caveats: As age increased, TCR beta diversity per million T cells fell in a roughly linear fashion. Calculation of diversity from one million T cells yielded estimates considered to be underestimates.

Sample: blood. The chain employs TRBV5-1 and TRBJ2-1; D is possibly TRBD2 (7 bases). The sequence was collected from a man aged 25-45 years in good health. The chain's CDR3 is CASSSPGRGPFYNEQFF. The CDR3 region has the DNA TGCGCCAGCAGCTCCCCTGGGCGGGGGCCATTCTACAATGAGCAGTTCTTC.